This TCR beta chain is drawn from a study of cytomegalovirus exposure and HLA in healthy donors. This clone has ten or more counts. The antigen is unknown. Germline-derived CDR1 and CDR2 are LGHNA and YSLEER. The CDR3 has 14 residues. Trimming removed 0 bases from V and 4 bases from J, with 9 bases in between. Points from the study as a whole: A later analysis associated 15,000 or so TCR beta sequences with HLA alleles at a 0.05 false discovery rate. Among donors in an Asian-associated ancestry cluster, a later analysis reportedly found fewer N-insertions than the roughly 650-donor mean.

PCR primers comprised 60 Vbeta and 13 Jbeta primers. Original analysis: Later, roughly 80 million unique TCR beta chains were counted in an analysis, and about 10 million of them were shared. Clones were sequenced by immunoSEQ multiplex PCR, and TCRdb holds only the in-frame ones, with some missing. V, J and clone size were drawn from that table, and D and trimming were deduced from the DNA. The sample yields about 150,000 clones, roughly 80% seen once. This receptor was obtained from a man in his thirties or forties in good health and CMV-seropositive. The source material was PBMCs. The rearrangement joins TRBV4-3 to TRBJ1-1, with D unresolved. The CDR3 coding sequence is TGCGCCAGCAGCCAAGATTCGGCAGGCACTGAAGCTTTCTTT. It encodes CASSQDSAGTEAFF.